One and the same sample provided the 25 T cell receptor beta chains below, sequenced in a study of T cells in Graves' hyperthyroidism and ophthalmopathy. There were TCR beta CDR3 regions amplified from RNA transcripts. RT-PCR in the first round (using the HTBI primer set) targeted the TCR CDR3. TCRdb reprocessed the multiplex PCR reads with MiXCR, giving one entry per CDR3 protein. This table holds some 740,000 distinct CDR3 sequences, 14% found once. The sample taken for sequencing was blood. The receptors shown here come from a woman between 18 and 29 years old with Graves' hyperthyroidism.

In this sample, this clonotype turned up many times. V is TRBV13 and J is TRBJ1-5; a weak D match, TRBD1 (6 bases). CDR3 size: 14 residues. CDR1 and CDR2 from the germline V gene are PRHDT and FYEKMQ (reference sequence). Trimming left V 7 bases short and J 3 bases short, with 13 bases between. The CDR3 nucleotides read TGTGCCAGCAACAGGAGGGGGAACAATCAGCCCCAGCATTTT. Translating gives CASNRRGNNQPQHF.

The chain uses TRBV15 and TRBJ2-3; 7 positions match TRBD2. CDR3 length: 14 residues. The V and J ends lost 0 bases and 8 bases, in that order; junction bases with no gene match: 5. The germline CDR1 and CDR2 sequences are LNHNV and YYDKDF (reference sequence). The CDR3 region has the DNA TGTGCCACCAGCAGAGATATGACTAGCTCTACGCAGTATTTT. Translation: CATSRDMTSSTQYF.

Worth noting for this clonotype: This sequence may be a read error, since a much larger clone differs from it by one base. The chain has TRBV20-1 and TRBJ2-1, with D perhaps matching TRBD2 (7 bases). The V and J ends lost 4 bases and 7 bases respectively, with 20 bases between them. The CDR3 extends over 15 amino acids. Germline CDR1 is DFQATT and CDR2 is SNEGSKA (reference sequence). The CDR3 sequence is CSATGGWSSVNEQFF. CDR3 coding DNA: TGCAGTGCTACGGGGGGCTGGAGTTCGGTAAATGAGCAGTTCTTC.

V is TRBV27 and J is TRBJ2-7; 7 bases line up with TRBD2. V was pared by 3 bases and J by 7 bases, with 9 bases of the junction left unmatched. The CDR3 has 14 residues. In germline, CDR1 is MNHEY, CDR2 SMNVEV (reference sequence). This chain's CDR3 is CASSFGTTGGEQYF. The DNA for the CDR3 is TGTGCCAGCAGTTTCGGGACGACGGGAGGTGAGCAGTACTTC.

The rearrangement uses TRBV6-1 and TRBJ2-3; 11 positions agree with TRBD1. CDR3 length: 17 residues. With 5 bases clipped from V and 5 bases from J, the junction kept 12 bases outside the gene matches. CDR1 is MNHNS and CDR2 is SASEGT in the germline V gene. CDR3 residues: CASSFDVDRGRGDTQYF. The CDR3 coding sequence is TGTGCCAGCAGTTTTGACGTGGACAGGGGGCGCGGAGATACGCAGTATTTT.

This clonotype was observed a few times. The chain is built from TRBV6-1 and TRBJ2-1, with a tentative D call TRBD2 (6 bases). The ends were cut back, 6 bases at V and 9 bases at J, with 21 bases in the middle. The CDR3 is made up of 15 amino acids. In germline, CDR1 is MNHNS, CDR2 SASEGT. The CDR3 coding sequence is TGTGCCAGCAGACCGGGAGACCTCGCCGGTAGTGAGCAGTTCTTC. Protein sequence: CASRPGDLAGSEQFF.

This clonotype was detected many times. This sequence joins TRBV10-1 and TRBJ1-2; D is undetermined. Trimming removed 4 bases from V and 4 bases from J, with 13 bases in between. Germline V gene data show CDR1 as WNHNN and CDR2 as SYGVQD (reference sequence). The CDR3 length is 14 residues. CDR3 loop: CASSADLSGYGYTF. The CDR3 nucleotides read TGCGCCAGCAGTGCCGACCTCTCGGGCTATGGCTACACCTTC.

In its sample, this clonotype was seen many times. The chain carries TRBV12-3 or TRBV12-4 and TRBJ2-7, with 7 positions matching TRBD2. This CDR3 has 15 residues. Trimming cost V 3 bases and J 8 bases; bases outside gene matches: 13. The CDR3 protein is CASSFFPSGTSKQYF. Here the CDR3 DNA reads TGTGCCAGCAGTTTTTTTCCTAGCGGAACTTCGAAGCAGTACTTC.

This clonotype has a count of ten or more. The chain employs TRBV24-1 and TRBJ2-1; D might be TRBD1 or TRBD2, each matching 5 bases. The V and J ends lost 10 bases and 5 bases respectively, with 14 bases between them. This CDR3 is built from 13 residues. CDR1 is KGHDR and CDR2 is SFDVKD in the germline V gene. The CDR3 sequence is CATNTGANNEQFF. CDR3 bases: TGTGCCACTAATACCGGGGCTAACAATGAGCAGTTCTTC.

This clonotype has only a few counts. The J gene is TRBJ2-1, the V gene TRBV20-1; D unresolved. This CDR3 contains 12 residues. The germline V gene has CDR1 DFQATT and CDR2 SNEGSKA (reference sequence). Deletions cut 6 bases from V and 9 bases from J, with 15 bases between. The CDR3 loop reads CSANGPVGEQFF. Written as DNA, the CDR3 is TGCAGTGCAAACGGGCCGGTCGGTGAGCAGTTCTTC.

Ten or more counts support this clonotype. This chain joins TRBV6-1 and TRBJ2-5, with 7 bases fitting TRBD1. Losses at the gene ends were 9 bases for V and 1 base for J; bases not matched to a gene: 8. CDR3 size: 14 residues. Germline CDR1 reads MNHNS; CDR2 reads SASEGT. The CDR3 sequence is CASFRQGAQETQYF. CDR3 DNA: TGTGCCAGTTTTAGACAGGGCGCCCAAGAGACCCAGTACTTC.

Ten or more counts support this clonotype. The V and J genes are TRBV2 and TRBJ1-4; 7 bases agree with TRBD1. From germline, CDR1 is SNHLY and CDR2 FYNNEI. This CDR3 comprises 19 residues. After removal of 3 bases from V and 0 bases from J, the junction contained 13 bases not matched to a gene. The CDR3 DNA reads TGTGCCAGCAGTGACGACCATGGACAGGACTTTACAACTAATGAAAAACTGTTTTTT. Its translation: CASSDDHGQDFTTNEKLFF.

This clonotype was picked up many times. The chain is built from TRBV5-6 and TRBJ2-1, with 11 bases identical to TRBD2. CDR1 is SGHDT, CDR2 YYEEEE, per germline. Trimming removed 3 bases from V and 5 bases from J; junction bases left unmatched: 7. The CDR3 consists of 16 residues. CDR3 region: CASSSLAGGPHNEQFF. The CDR3 region has the DNA TGTGCCAGCAGCTCGTTAGCGGGAGGGCCCCACAATGAGCAGTTCTTC.

The chain recombines TRBV20-1 with TRBJ2-1, with TRBD2 matching over 14 bases. Germline assignment: CDR1 DFQATT and CDR2 SNEGSKA (reference sequence). J lost 5 bases, V lost 5 bases, and 11 bases had no gene match. The length of the CDR3 is 17 residues. The CDR3 is CSAPGGLAGVTHNEQFF. In DNA, the CDR3 is TGCAGTGCTCCGGGGGGACTAGCGGGAGTCACCCACAATGAGCAGTTCTTC.

This chain joins TRBV29-1 and TRBJ2-5; 8 nucleotides line up with TRBD1. Trimming at V came to 6 bases and at J to 5 bases, leaving 5 bases not matched to a gene. Germline CDR1 is SQVTM and CDR2 is ANQGSEA. This CDR3 region has 12 residues. CDR3 nucleotide sequence: TGCAGCGTAATACAGGGGGACGAGACCCAGTACTTC. This translates into CSVIQGDETQYF.

This clonotype was picked up many times. CDR3 loop: CASSLYGGPRVHEQFF. The CDR3 region has the DNA TGTGCCAGCAGTTTATATGGAGGGCCCAGGGTCCATGAGCAGTTCTTC. The V gene is TRBV12-3 or TRBV12-4, the J gene TRBJ2-1, with D tentatively TRBD2 (6 bases). Trimming took off 2 bases at V and 8 bases at J, with 19 bases between the two ends. CDR3 length equals 16 residues.

This clonotype was detected many times. V gene TRBV27 combines with J gene TRBJ1-1; possible D gene TRBD1, 5 bases. V lost 1 base, J lost 1 base, and 13 bases lay in between. Germline V gene sequence: CDR1 MNHEY, CDR2 SMNVEV (reference sequence). The CDR3 has 16 amino acids. CDR3 loop: CASSLYPGPTNTEAFF. The CDR3 DNA follows: TGTGCCAGCAGTTTATACCCGGGGCCGACGAACACTGAAGCTTTCTTT.

This clonotype was seen repeatedly, ten times or more. The chain recombines TRBV7-8 with TRBJ1-1, with D unresolved. CDR1 is SGHVS, CDR2 FQNEAQ, per germline. The CDR3 has 14 amino acids. Trimming cost V 6 bases and J 2 bases, with 13 bases left between them. Here the CDR3 DNA reads TGTGCCAGCAGTCTATTTCCTGACAACACTGAAGCTTTCTTT. Residues: CASSLFPDNTEAFF.

As concerns this clonotype: This may come from a read error, since a much larger clone is one base off. The chain employs TRBV29-1 and TRBJ2-3, with D possibly being TRBD1 (5 bases). The CDR3 contains 11 residues. The ends were cut back, 6 bases at V and 6 bases at J, with 10 bases in the middle. Germline-derived CDR1 and CDR2 are SQVTM and ANQGSEA. This CDR3 is CSVGPGDTQYF. CDR3 coding DNA: TGCAGCGTCGGGCCAGGGGATACGCAGTATTTT.

This clonotype was counted ten times or more. The chain uses TRBV13 and TRBJ2-5; maybe TRBD2 (6 bases). The CDR3 is 16 residues long. Germline CDR1 PRHDT, CDR2 FYEKMQ (reference sequence). V was trimmed by 3 bases and J by 9 bases, leaving 23 bases between them. CDR3 in amino acids: CASSFESLSRGSPQYF. The CDR3 DNA follows: TGTGCCAGCAGCTTCGAGTCTCTTTCGCGGGGAAGCCCCCAGTACTTC.

This clonotype showed up just a few times. The chain joins TRBV5-6 to TRBJ1-4; 8 nucleotides line up with TRBD1. Trimming removed 4 bases from V and 6 bases from J; junction bases left unmatched: 5. Germline V gene data show CDR1 as SGHDT and CDR2 as YYEEEE. The CDR3 is made up of 14 amino acids. For the CDR3, the DNA is TGTGCCAGCAGCCCGACAGGGGTTGATGAAAAACTGTTTTTT. The encoded protein is CASSPTGVDEKLFF.

Comment on this clonotype: This may arise from a read error, as a much more abundant clone is one base away. J is TRBJ1-1 and V is TRBV20-1; D remains unclear. The germline V gene encodes CDR1 DFQATT and CDR2 SNEGSKA (reference sequence). Deletions cut 0 bases from V and 4 bases from J, with 9 bases between. The CDR3 sequence is 13 residues long. Here the CDR3 DNA reads TGCAGTGCTAGAGACGTCTATGGCACTGAAGCTTTCTTT. Amino acid sequence: CSARDVYGTEAFF.

This clonotype appeared a few times. The chain uses TRBV20-1 and TRBJ2-2, with D perhaps TRBD1 (6 bases). The germline gives CDR1 DFQATT, CDR2 SNEGSKA (reference sequence). V gave up 0 bases and J gave up 4 bases, with 18 bases separating them. The CDR3 sequence is 17 residues long. The CDR3 here is CSARDPRGQSGTGELFF. The CDR3 DNA follows: TGCAGTGCTAGAGATCCCCGCGGACAGTCGGGCACCGGGGAGCTGTTTTTT.

The genes are TRBV5-1 and TRBJ1-5; D may be TRBD1 (5 bases). The CDR3 extends over 15 amino acids. Germline V lookup: CDR1 SGHRS, CDR2 YFSETQ. V shed 0 bases and J shed 11 bases, with 18 bases lying between them. CDR3 nucleotide sequence: TGCGCCAGCAGCTTGGCCGTGTCGTCCGGGGGGACCCAGCATTTT. This encodes CASSLAVSSGGTQHF.

This clonotype was counted at least ten times. The V call is TRBV12-3 or TRBV12-4, the J call TRBJ1-2; D is undetermined. V dropped 4 bases and J dropped 4 bases, with 16 bases sitting between them. The CDR3 covers 15 residues. This chain's CDR3 is CASSSSAGYFYGYTF. CDR3 coding DNA: TGTGCCAGCAGTTCCTCAGCTGGTTACTTCTATGGCTACACCTTC.